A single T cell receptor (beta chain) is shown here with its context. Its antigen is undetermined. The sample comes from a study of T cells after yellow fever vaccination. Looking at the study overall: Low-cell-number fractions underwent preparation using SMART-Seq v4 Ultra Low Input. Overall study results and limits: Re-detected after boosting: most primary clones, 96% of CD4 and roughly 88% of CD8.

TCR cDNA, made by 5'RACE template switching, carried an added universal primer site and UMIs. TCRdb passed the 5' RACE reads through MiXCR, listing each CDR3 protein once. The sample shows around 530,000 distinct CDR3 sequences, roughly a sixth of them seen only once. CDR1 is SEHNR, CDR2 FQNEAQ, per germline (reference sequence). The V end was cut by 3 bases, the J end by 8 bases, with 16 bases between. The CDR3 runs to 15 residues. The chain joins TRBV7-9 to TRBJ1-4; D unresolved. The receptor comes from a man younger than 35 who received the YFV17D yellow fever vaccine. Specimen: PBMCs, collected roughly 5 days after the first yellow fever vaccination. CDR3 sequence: CASSLAPREGEKLFF. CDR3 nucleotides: TGTGCCAGCAGCTTGGCCCCGCGGGAAGGCGAAAAACTGTTTTTT.